Below, one T cell receptor beta chain is given with its context. Its cognate antigen has yet to be identified. There are no base qualities to consult, and no much larger clone falls within one base. This sample stems from a study of blood T cell repertoires in COVID-19 (dated by TCRdb to about 2020). Describing the broader study: Samples covering the acute and convalescent phases of COVID-19 were provided by collaborators in the United States, Italy and Spain. Subjects who had been exposed to COVID-19, were actively infected with it, or had recovered from it provided the deeply sampled blood TCRbeta repertoires that made up the dataset. Sample metadata almost always included a de-identified subject ID, COVID-19 status, age in years and sex. Samples came from the ongoing ImmuneRACE study (first 160 participants) plus 1,254 subjects from 6 global collaborators. Where available, HLA class I and class II types were taken from metadata supplied by the sample provider and were not determined by assay-based typing. The repertoires were released in a freely available public database meant as a resource for research on the immune response to SARS-CoV-2. The prospective study material was composed of cDNA or gDNA derived from T cells, B-cell-depleted T cells, or PBMCs. Results and caveats for the whole study, not just this receptor: The quantity of clinical and demographic metadata differed by source and by participant and was supplied without curation.

The immunoSEQ Assay, a bias-controlled multiplex PCR, was used to amplify TCRbeta CDR3 regions from genomic DNA. As for the original processing: Nucleated cell counts per sample were estimated from amplification of reference gene primers within the assay. Sequence reads were collapsed and filtered to measure the absolute abundance of every unique TCRbeta CDR3 rearrangement. For each sample, productive Simpson clonality was calculated as the square root of Simpson's diversity index across productive rearrangements. TCRdb's version of the immuneACCESS table is confined to in-frame rearrangements and falls short of the full clone set. An unresolved V gene accounts for under half of the shortfall where checked; the remainder is of unknown origin. Clone size and the V and J calls come from that table; the DNA yielded D and trimming. The sample data list around 220,000 clones, and 65% to 90% of these were observed just once. The ten largest clones add up to almost 4.5% of the sample.

Whole blood was collected in K2EDTA tubes by collaborating institutions according to the institutions' own protocols. For TCRbeta analysis, collaborators shipped samples as frozen whole blood, isolated PBMCs, or DNA extracted from either of those sample types. The trim is 3 bases for V and 3 bases for J, with a gap of 9 bases between the germline ends. Including cysteine and phenylalanine, the CDR3 has 13 amino acids. The read is trimmed to its CDR3 DNA, 39 bases read in frame from base 1. According to the germline V gene (reference sequence), CDR1 reads MNHEY and CDR2 reads SMNVEV. Sequencing used peripheral blood. This sequence originates from a man in his fifties with acute or convalescent COVID-19. The receptor chain draws on TRBV27 and TRBJ2-7, with no D gene named confidently. The CDR3 here reads CASSFQVDYEQYF. The nucleotide sequence is given as TGTGCCAGCAGTTTTCAGGTGGACTACGAGCAGTACTTC.